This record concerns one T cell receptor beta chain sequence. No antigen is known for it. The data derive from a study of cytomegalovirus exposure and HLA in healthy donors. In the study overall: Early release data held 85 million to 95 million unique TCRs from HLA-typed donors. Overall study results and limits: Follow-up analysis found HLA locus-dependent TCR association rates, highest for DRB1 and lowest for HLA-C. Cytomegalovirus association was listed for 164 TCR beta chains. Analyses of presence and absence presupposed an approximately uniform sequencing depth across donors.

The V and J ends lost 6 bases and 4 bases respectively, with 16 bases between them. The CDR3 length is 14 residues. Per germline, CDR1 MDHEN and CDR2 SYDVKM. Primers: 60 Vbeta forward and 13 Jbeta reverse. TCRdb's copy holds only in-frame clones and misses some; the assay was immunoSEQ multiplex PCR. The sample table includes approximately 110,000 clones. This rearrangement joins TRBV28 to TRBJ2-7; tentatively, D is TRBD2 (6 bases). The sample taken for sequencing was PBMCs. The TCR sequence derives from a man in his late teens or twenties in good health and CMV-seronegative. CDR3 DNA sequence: TGTGCCAGCAGCCTGTGGGGGGAAACGTACGAGCAGTACTTC. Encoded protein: CASSLWGETYEQYF.